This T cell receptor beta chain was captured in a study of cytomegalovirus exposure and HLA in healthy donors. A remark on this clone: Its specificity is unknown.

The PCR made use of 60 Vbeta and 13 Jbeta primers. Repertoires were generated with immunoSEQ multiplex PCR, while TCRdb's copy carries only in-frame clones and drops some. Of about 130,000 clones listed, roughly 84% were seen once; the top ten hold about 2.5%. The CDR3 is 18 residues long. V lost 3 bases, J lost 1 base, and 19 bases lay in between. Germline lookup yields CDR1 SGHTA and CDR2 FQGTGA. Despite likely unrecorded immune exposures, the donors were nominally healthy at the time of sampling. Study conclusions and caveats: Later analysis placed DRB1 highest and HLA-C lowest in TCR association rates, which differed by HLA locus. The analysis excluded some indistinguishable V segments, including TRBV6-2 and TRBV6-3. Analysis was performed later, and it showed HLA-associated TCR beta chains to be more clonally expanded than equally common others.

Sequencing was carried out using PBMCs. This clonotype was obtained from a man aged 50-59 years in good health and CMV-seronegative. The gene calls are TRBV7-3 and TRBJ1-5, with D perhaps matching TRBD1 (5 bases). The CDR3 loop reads CASSFNRNLVWSNQPQHF. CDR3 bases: TGTGCCAGCAGCTTTAACAGGAATCTCGTGTGGAGCAATCAGCCCCAGCATTTT.